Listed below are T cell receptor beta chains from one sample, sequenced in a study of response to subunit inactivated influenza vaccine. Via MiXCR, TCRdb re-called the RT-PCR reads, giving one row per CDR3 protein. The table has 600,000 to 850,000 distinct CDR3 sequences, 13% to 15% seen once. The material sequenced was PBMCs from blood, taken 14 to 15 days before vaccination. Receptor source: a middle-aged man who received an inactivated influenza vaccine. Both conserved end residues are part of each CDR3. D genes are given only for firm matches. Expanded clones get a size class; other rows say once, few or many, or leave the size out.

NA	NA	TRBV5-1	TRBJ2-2	CASSLMPRGNTGELFF	TGCGCCAGCAGCTTGATGCCAAGGGGAAACACCGGGGAGCTGTTTTTT
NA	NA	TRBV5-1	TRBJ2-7	CASVGSNYEQYF	TGCGCCAGCGTGGGCAGCAACTACGAGCAGTACTTC
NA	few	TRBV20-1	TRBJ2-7	CSAPGARTGGYEQYF	TGCAGTGCTCCGGGGGCCAGGACAGGAGGATACGAGCAGTACTTC
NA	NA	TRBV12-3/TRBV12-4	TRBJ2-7	CASSFQDRASYEQYF	TGTGCCAGCAGTTTTCAGGACAGAGCCTCCTACGAGCAGTACTTC
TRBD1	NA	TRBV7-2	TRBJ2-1	CASSSGTGLINEQFF	TGTGCCAGCAGCTCTGGGACAGGGCTGATCAATGAGCAGTTCTTC
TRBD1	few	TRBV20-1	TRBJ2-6	CSATPRTGWAGANVLTF	TGCAGTGCTACCCCCCGGACAGGGTGGGCTGGGGCCAACGTCCTGACTTTC
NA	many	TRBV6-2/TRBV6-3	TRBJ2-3	CASSEDRTPVYTDTQYF	TGTGCCAGCAGCGAAGATCGGACCCCCGTATACACAGATACGCAGTATTTT
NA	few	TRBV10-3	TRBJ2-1	CAISRERDPPYNEQFF	TGTGCCATCAGCCGAGAACGGGACCCTCCCTACAATGAGCAGTTCTTC
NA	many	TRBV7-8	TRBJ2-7	CASSSPLGGASYEQYF	TGTGCCAGCAGCTCCCCCCTTGGCGGGGCCTCCTACGAGCAGTACTTC
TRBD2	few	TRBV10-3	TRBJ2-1	CAISRTSGDNEQFF	TGTGCCATCAGCCGGACTAGCGGAGACAATGAGCAGTTCTTC
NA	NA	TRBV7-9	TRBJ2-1	CASTWAGVTRESNEQFF	TGTGCCAGCACCTGGGCAGGGGTGACGCGGGAGAGCAATGAGCAGTTCTTC
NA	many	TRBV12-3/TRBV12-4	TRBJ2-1	CASSRSGVEQFF	TGTGCCAGCAGTCGCTCAGGGGTTGAGCAGTTCTTC
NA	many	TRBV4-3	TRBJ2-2	CASSQGLNTGELFF	TGCGCCAGCAGCCAAGGCTTAAACACCGGGGAGCTGTTTTTT
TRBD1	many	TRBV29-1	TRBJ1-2	CSVVDPAGGTGYGYTF	TGCAGCGTTGTCGATCCCGCAGGGGGCACCGGCTATGGCTACACCTTC
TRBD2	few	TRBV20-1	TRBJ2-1	CSARDGKGLAARNEQFF	TGCAGTGCTAGAGATGGAAAGGGACTAGCGGCTCGGAATGAGCAGTTCTTC
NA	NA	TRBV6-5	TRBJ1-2	CASSWRGGYTF	TGTGCCAGCAGTTGGCGTGGGGGCTACACCTTC
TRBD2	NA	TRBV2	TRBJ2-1	CASSRETSGRAEQFF	TGTGCCAGCAGCCGGGAGACTAGCGGGAGGGCTGAGCAGTTCTTC
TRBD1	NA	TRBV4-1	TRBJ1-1	CASSRDRGYEAFF	TGCGCCAGCAGCCGGGACAGGGGGTATGAAGCTTTCTTT
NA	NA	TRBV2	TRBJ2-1	CASSDQRGYNEQFF	TGTGCCAGCAGTGACCAACGGGGGTACAATGAGCAGTTCTTC
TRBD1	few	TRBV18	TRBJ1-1	CASSPAQGAFMEAFF	TGTGCCAGCTCACCGGCACAGGGGGCGTTTATGGAAGCTTTCTTT
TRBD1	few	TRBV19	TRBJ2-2	CASTRTGSPSTGELFF	TGTGCCAGTACCCGGACAGGGAGCCCCAGCACCGGGGAGCTGTTTTTT
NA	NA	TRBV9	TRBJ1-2	CASSDVKQGSYTF	TGTGCCAGCAGCGACGTTAAACAGGGAAGCTACACCTTC
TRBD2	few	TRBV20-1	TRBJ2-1	CSARTSGGNEQFF	TGCAGTGCTAGGACTAGCGGGGGTAATGAGCAGTTCTTC
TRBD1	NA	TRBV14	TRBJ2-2	CASSQLDRDTGELFF	TGTGCCAGCAGCCAACTCGACAGGGACACCGGGGAGCTGTTTTTT
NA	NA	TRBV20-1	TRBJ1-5	CSARDGGYQPQHF	TGCAGTGCTAGAGATGGGGGGTATCAGCCCCAGCATTTT
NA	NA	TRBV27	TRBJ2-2	CASSFASAGTGELFF	TGTGCCAGCAGTTTTGCCAGCGCGGGCACCGGGGAGCTGTTTTTT
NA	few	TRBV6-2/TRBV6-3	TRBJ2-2	CASSYRRGSTGELFF	TGTGCCAGCAGTTACCGGAGGGGCTCTACCGGGGAGCTGTTTTTT
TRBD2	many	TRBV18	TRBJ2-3	CASSLGAGVTDTQYF	TGTGCCAGCTCACTTGGAGCGGGGGTCACAGATACGCAGTATTTT
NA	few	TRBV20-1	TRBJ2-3	CSATGRKRTDTQYF	TGCAGTGCAACCGGGAGAAAGAGAACAGATACGCAGTATTTT
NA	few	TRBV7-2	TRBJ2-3	CASSPNLRGTQYF	TGTGCCAGCAGCCCAAACCTGCGGGGTACGCAGTATTTT
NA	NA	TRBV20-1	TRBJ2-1	CSARDLAENYNEQFF	TGCAGTGCTAGAGATCTTGCGGAGAACTACAATGAGCAGTTCTTC
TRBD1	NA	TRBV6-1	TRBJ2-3	CASNQGAIGGDTQYF	TGTGCCAGCAACCAGGGGGCGATAGGCGGAGATACGCAGTATTTT
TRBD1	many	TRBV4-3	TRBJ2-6	CASSQSTGTGGITGANVLTF	TGCGCCAGCAGCCAAAGTACCGGGACAGGGGGCATCACTGGGGCCAACGTCCTGACTTTC
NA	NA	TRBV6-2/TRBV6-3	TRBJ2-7	CASRKGSVYEQYF	TGTGCCAGCAGAAAGGGGTCGGTCTACGAGCAGTACTTC
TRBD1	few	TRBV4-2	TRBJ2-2	CASSQLDRYTGELFF	TGTGCCAGCAGCCAATTGGACAGGTACACCGGGGAGCTGTTTTTT
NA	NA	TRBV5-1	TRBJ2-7	CASSLAVAYEQYF	TGCGCCAGCAGCTTGGCGGTAGCCTACGAGCAGTACTTC
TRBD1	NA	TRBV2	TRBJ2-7	CATTDGTGSYEQYF	TGTGCCACCACCGACGGGACAGGGTCCTACGAGCAGTACTTC
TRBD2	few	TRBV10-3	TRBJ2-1	CAIRKGLAGGPLNEQFF	TGTGCCATCAGGAAGGGACTAGCGGGGGGGCCGCTGAATGAGCAGTTCTTC
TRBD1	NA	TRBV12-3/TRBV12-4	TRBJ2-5	CASRMGDRSKETQYF	TGTGCCAGCCGAATGGGGGACAGATCAAAAGAGACCCAGTACTTC
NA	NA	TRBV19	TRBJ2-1	CASSIRGNEQFF	TGTGCCAGTAGTATTAGGGGCAATGAGCAGTTCTTC
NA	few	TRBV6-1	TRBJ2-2	CASSTSHSNTGELFF	TGTGCCAGCAGCACTAGCCACTCGAACACCGGGGAGCTGTTTTTT
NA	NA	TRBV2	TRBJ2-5	CASSEFNFPGETQYF	TGTGCCAGCAGTGAATTCAACTTTCCCGGAGAGACCCAGTACTTC
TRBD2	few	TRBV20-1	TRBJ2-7	CSARVTSGGHEQYF	TGCAGTGCTAGAGTCACTAGCGGGGGCCACGAGCAGTACTTC
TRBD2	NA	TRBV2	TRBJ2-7	CASSNPLAGDREQYF	TGTGCCAGCAGTAACCCACTAGCGGGAGACCGCGAGCAGTACTTC
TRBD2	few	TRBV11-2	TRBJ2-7	CASRETSGGTTYEQYF	TGTGCCAGCCGAGAGACTAGCGGGGGGACAACCTACGAGCAGTACTTC
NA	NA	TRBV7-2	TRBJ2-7	CASRDGSSYEQYF	TGTGCCAGCCGGGACGGTAGCTCCTACGAGCAGTACTTC
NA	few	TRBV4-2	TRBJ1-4	CASSQVGSLGEKLFF	TGTGCCAGCAGCCAAGTAGGTTCCCTGGGGGAAAAACTGTTTTTT
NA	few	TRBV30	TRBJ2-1	CAWRNLSGPQQFF	TGTGCCTGGAGGAACCTTTCGGGGCCCCAGCAGTTCTTC
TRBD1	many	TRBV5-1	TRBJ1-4	CASSSLTGGSEKLFF	TGCGCCAGCAGCTCGTTGACAGGGGGATCTGAAAAACTGTTTTTT
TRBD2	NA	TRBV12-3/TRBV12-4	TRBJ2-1	CASSSPHGLAGAHRDYNEQFF	TGTGCCAGCAGTTCCCCCCACGGGCTAGCGGGGGCTCACCGCGACTACAATGAGCAGTTCTTC
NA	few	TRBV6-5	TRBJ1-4	CASSYSGGFHEKLFF	TGTGCCAGCAGTTACTCGGGGGGATTCCATGAAAAACTGTTTTTT
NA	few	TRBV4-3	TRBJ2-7	CASSQRDTSSYEQYF	TGCGCCAGCAGCCAACGGGACACAAGCTCCTACGAGCAGTACTTC
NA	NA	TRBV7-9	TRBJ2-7	CASSSGRVSYEQYF	TGTGCCAGCAGCTCGGGACGCGTTTCCTACGAGCAGTACTTC
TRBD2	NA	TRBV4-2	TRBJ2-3	CASSQETGGGRLWADTQYF	TGTGCCAGCAGCCAAGAGACGGGCGGGGGACGATTGTGGGCAGATACGCAGTATTTT
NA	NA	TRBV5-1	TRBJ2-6	CASCPLDSGANVLTF	TGCGCCAGCTGCCCCCTCGACTCTGGGGCCAACGTCCTGACTTTC